This T cell receptor beta chain was retrieved from a study of blood T cell repertoires in COVID-19. The wider study: COVID-19 samples, acute and convalescent, were from the United States, Italy and Spain.

Authors' data handling: Nucleated cell number was recorded as an estimate derived from reference gene primer amplification. Profiling relied on immunoSEQ multiplex PCR, and the TCRdb table lists in-frame clones only, not all of them. D and trimming come from the DNA, and the V and J calls and clone size come from that table. The sample lists more than 200,000 clones; roughly four fifths were seen once. One Seattle source followed patients from active infection through their disease course. This clonotype was sampled from a woman older than 75 with COVID-19, enrolled during active disease. The sample consisted of peripheral blood.

The CDR3 protein is CASSLAVGQGANGYTF. DNA for the CDR3: TGCGCCAGCAGCTTGGCCGTAGGACAGGGGGCGAATGGCTACACCTTC. The V call is TRBV5-1, the J call TRBJ1-2; the match to TRBD1 covers 11 bases. Germline V CDR1 and CDR2: SGHRS, YFSETQ. J gave up 6 bases and V 0 bases, and 7 bases lay outside the gene matches. The CDR3 runs to 16 residues.